This TCR beta chain appears in the sequencing data of a study of blood T cells in healthy people across ages. Study-wide findings and caveats: It was held that diversity estimates obtained from one million T cells represented underestimates. Unknown donor CMV status possibly confounded expanded clonotype changes.

CDR1 is MRHNA, CDR2 SNTAGT, per germline. This CDR3 has 15 residues. V lost 4 bases, J lost 2 bases, and 12 bases lay in between. A J-beta primer mix and a sample-barcoded 5' primer were used in a second PCR of roughly 6 to 12 cycles. One entry per CDR3 protein, called by TCRdb with MiXCR from the 5' RACE reads. The sample has fewer than 2,000,000 distinct CDR3 sequences; about 31% are singletons. This clonotype was recorded a few times. Antigen specificity is unknown. The chain carries TRBV6-4 and TRBJ2-1; D call uncertain. This TCR derives from a young woman in good health. Sequenced input: blood. In DNA form, the CDR3 reads TGTGCCAGCAGTGCGGATCTGGGTCCCTACAATGAGCAGTTCTTC. Translated: CASSADLGPYNEQFF.